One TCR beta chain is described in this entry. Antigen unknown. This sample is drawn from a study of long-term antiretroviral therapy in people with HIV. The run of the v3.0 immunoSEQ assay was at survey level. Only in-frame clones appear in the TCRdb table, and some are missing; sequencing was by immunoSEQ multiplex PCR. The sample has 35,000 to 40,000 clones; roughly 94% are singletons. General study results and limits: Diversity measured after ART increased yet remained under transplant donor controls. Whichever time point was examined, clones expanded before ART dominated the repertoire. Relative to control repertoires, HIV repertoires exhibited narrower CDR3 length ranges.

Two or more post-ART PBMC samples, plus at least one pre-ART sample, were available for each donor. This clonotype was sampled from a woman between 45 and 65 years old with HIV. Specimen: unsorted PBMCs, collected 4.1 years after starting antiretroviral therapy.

The CDR3 bases are TGCGCCAGCAGCTTGGGGCCCCAACGGTCTGGCTACACCTTC. This gives the protein CASSLGPQRSGYTF. The chain combines TRBV5-1 with TRBJ1-2; D is ambiguous. Between the trimmed V and J ends, which lost 0 bases and 7 bases, there was a span of 13 bases. CDR1 and CDR2 from the germline V gene are SGHRS and YFSETQ. The CDR3 length is 14 residues.